The 10 T cell receptor beta chains below all came from one sample that was sequenced in a study of technical replicates of blood from a few donors. Some clones are missing from TCRdb's copy, which holds only in-frame ones; the method was immunoSEQ multiplex PCR. The repertoire consists of about 70,000 clones, with roughly 94% occurring once and the leading ten covering 0.3% to 0.45%. Source material: T cells isolated from PBMCs. The receptors derive from a human donor in good health.

The V and J genes are TRBV14 and TRBJ1-1; D call uncertain. This CDR3 has 15 amino acids. V was clipped by 0 bases and J by 3 bases, with 11 bases between them. Germline loops: CDR1 SGHDN, CDR2 FVKESK. The CDR3 protein is CASSQDFYDYTEAFF. CDR3 coding DNA: TGTGCCAGCAGCCAAGATTTTTACGACTACACTGAAGCTTTCTTT.

The chain links TRBV18 to TRBJ2-7; 8 bases are shared with TRBD1. V shed 3 bases, J shed 7 bases, and the junction held 8 bases outside the gene matches. CDR1 is KGHSH and CDR2 is LQKENI in the germline V gene. This CDR3 comprises 14 residues. CDR3 sequence: CASSPRQGTWEQYF. The CDR3 DNA follows: TGTGCCAGCTCACCCCGACAGGGGACGTGGGAGCAGTACTTC.

The chain has TRBV27 and TRBJ1-3; 7 bases line up with TRBD1. The V gene end was trimmed by 6 bases and the J gene end by 4 bases; junction bases not matched to a gene: 0. CDR1 is MNHEY, CDR2 SMNVEV, per germline (reference sequence). The CDR3 has 12 residues. The chain's CDR3 is CASRTGGNTIYF. CDR3 DNA: TGTGCCAGCAGGACAGGGGGAAACACCATATATTTT.

The chain uses TRBV5-6 and TRBJ2-7; D is unresolved. The CDR3 runs to 14 residues. Trimming stripped 4 bases from V and 3 bases from J, with 14 bases between. Germline V CDR1 and CDR2: SGHDT, YYEEEE. CDR3 bases: TGTGCCAGCAGCGAGAACCTCCAAAACTACGAGCAGTACTTC. This encodes CASSENLQNYEQYF.

The chain joins TRBV27 to TRBJ1-2; 7 bases agree with TRBD1. The V gene end was trimmed by 0 bases and the J gene end by 4 bases; junction bases not matched to a gene: 2. The CDR3 totals 14 residues. Germline values: CDR1 MNHEY, CDR2 SMNVEV (reference sequence). The CDR3 nucleotides are TGTGCCAGCAGTTTATCGGGACAGCTCTATGGCTACACCTTC. Its translation is CASSLSGQLYGYTF.

The V and J genes are TRBV5-1 and TRBJ2-3; 8 bases agree with TRBD2. Trimming at V came to 2 bases and at J to 2 bases, leaving 7 bases not matched to a gene. Germline CDR1 reads SGHRS; CDR2 reads YFSETQ. The CDR3 runs 16 residues. CDR3 DNA sequence: TGCGCCAGCAGCTTTAGCGGGATGGGGACCACAGATACGCAGTATTTT. Translated, it gives CASSFSGMGTTDTQYF.

The CDR3 region is CAWSTDVGGEKLFF. CDR3 DNA: TGTGCCTGGAGTACCGACGTGGGGGGAGAAAAACTGTTTTTT. V usage is TRBV30 and J usage is TRBJ1-4, with D maybe TRBD1 (5 bases). The ends were cut back, 2 bases at V and 8 bases at J, with 15 bases in the middle. The germline V gene has CDR1 GTSNPN and CDR2 SVGIG (reference sequence). This CDR3 spans 14 amino acids.

This clone is a singleton in its sample. The chain has TRBV18 and TRBJ1-5, with D possibly being TRBD1 (5 bases). The germline V gene encodes CDR1 KGHSH and CDR2 LQKENI. Trimming pared 6 bases from V and 3 bases from J, leaving 12 bases between. CDR3 length: 14 residues. The CDR3 sequence: CASSRDSLNQPQHF. The CDR3 coding sequence is TGTGCCAGCTCCCGTGACAGCCTCAATCAGCCCCAGCATTTT.

On this clone itself: Germline and junction disagree at one end, which may indicate a read error. V is TRBV6-1 and J is TRBJ2-7, with 7 positions matching TRBD1. The CDR3 spans 14 residues. Looked up from germline, CDR1 is MNHNS and CDR2 is SASEGT. Here the CDR3 reads CASSEVGDSATKCF. CDR3 DNA: TGTGCCAGCAGTGAAGTAGGGGACAGCGCTACGAAGTGCTTC.

The V call is TRBV18, the J call TRBJ2-7; tentative D call: TRBD2 (6 bases). Trimming stripped 3 bases from V and 0 bases from J, with 15 bases between. Germline V gene lookup returns CDR1 KGHSH and CDR2 LQKENI. This CDR3 has 16 amino acids. The DNA for the CDR3 is TGTGCCAGCTCACCTCTAACGGCCGGGAGCTCCTACGAGCAGTACTTC. Its translation: CASSPLTAGSSYEQYF. The entire variable domain, with the rest obtained from reference TRBV18 and TRBJ2-7, is as follows: NAGVMQNPRHLVRRRGQEARLRCSPMKGHSHVYWYRQLPEEGLKFMVYLQKENIIDESGMPKERFSAEFPKEGPSILRIQQVVRGDSAAYFCASSPLTAGSSYEQYFGPGTRLTVT.